Each of the 25 T cell receptor beta chains below was sequenced from the same sample in a study of T cell responses to AZD1222 COVID-19 vaccine. Sequencing used immunoSEQ multiplex PCR; TCRdb keeps in-frame clones, though not all of them. The sample contains fewer than 120,000 clones, approximately 90% of which appear only once. The sequenced sample was peripheral blood, obtained on day 0 of AZD1222 vaccination. These receptors were obtained from an adult in good health.

This rearrangement joins TRBV6-5 to TRBJ1-5; the D gene is possibly TRBD1 (6 bases). This CDR3 has 15 residues. Trimming pared 5 bases from V and 3 bases from J, leaving 14 bases between. The V gene's germline CDR1 is MNHEY and CDR2 SVGAGI. CDR3 bases: TGTGCCAGCAGTATCCGACAGGATTTCAATCAGCCCCAGCATTTT. Translated, it gives CASSIRQDFNQPQHF.

V usage is TRBV5-3 and J usage is TRBJ1-3; TRBD1 agrees at 11 bases. TRBV5-3 is sorted into the ORF group, with uncertain function. J was trimmed by 0 bases and V by 1 base; bases with no gene match: 9. The CDR3 contains 19 residues. The CDR3 sequence is CARSLWSGQGAFSGNTIYF. The CDR3 DNA is TGTGCCAGAAGCTTGTGGTCAGGACAGGGGGCCTTCTCTGGAAACACCATATATTTT.

The chain uses TRBV9 and TRBJ2-3; tentatively, D is TRBD2 (7 bases). CDR1 and CDR2 from the germline V gene are SGDLS and YYNGEE. Trimming removed 0 bases at V and 2 bases at J, with 13 bases between. CDR3 length: 16 residues. DNA for the CDR3: TGTGCCAGCAGCGTAGCGGTCGCGGGGGCCACAGATACGCAGTATTTT. It codes for CASSVAVAGATDTQYF.

The chain uses TRBV12-3 or TRBV12-4 and TRBJ1-5; TRBD1 agrees at 7 bases. The CDR3 spans 13 residues. The junction had 4 bases not matched to a gene; V was cut back by 5 bases and J by 6 bases. CDR3 bases: TGTGCCAGCAGTGCTGACAGGGTTCAGCCCCAGCATTTT. Protein: CASSADRVQPQHF.

The chain carries TRBV4-1 and TRBJ1-5, with D tentatively TRBD1 (5 bases). Trimming took 3 bases from V and 2 from J, leaving 11 bases between them. Germline lookup yields CDR1 MGHRA and CDR2 YSYEKL. The CDR3 length is 15 residues. DNA of the CDR3: TGCGCCAGCAGCCACCGGGACGCGGGCAATCAGCCCCAGCATTTT. Translated: CASSHRDAGNQPQHF.

V is TRBV24-1 and J is TRBJ2-6; D is uncertain. This CDR3 is 13 amino acids long. Germline lookup yields CDR1 KGHDR and CDR2 SFDVKD. The V and J ends lost 7 bases and 0 bases respectively, with 3 bases between them. CDR3 nucleotides: TGTGCCACCAGCAGCTCTGGGGCCAACGTCCTGACTTTC. This translates into CATSSSGANVLTF.

This chain joins TRBV27 and TRBJ1-1, with unresolved D. The CDR3 spans 13 residues. V dropped 2 bases and J dropped 11 bases, with 15 bases sitting between them. CDR1 and CDR2 from the germline V gene are MNHEY and SMNVEV (reference sequence). CDR3 region: CASSLRADGGAFF. The CDR3 coding sequence is TGTGCCAGCAGTTTACGGGCCGATGGAGGGGCTTTCTTT.

The V gene is TRBV24-1, the J gene TRBJ2-2; unclear D gene. CDR3 length equals 14 residues. Trimming removed 0 bases at V and 5 bases at J, with 6 bases between. From germline, CDR1 is KGHDR and CDR2 SFDVKD. The CDR3 sequence is CATSDLQRTGELFF. CDR3 DNA sequence: TGTGCCACCAGTGATTTGCAACGTACCGGGGAGCTGTTTTTT.

The chain links TRBV10-2 to TRBJ2-5; 7 nucleotides match TRBD1. V dropped 7 bases and J dropped 5; count of bases not matched to a gene: 10. Per the germline V gene, CDR1 is WSHSY and CDR2 is SAAADI. The CDR3 extends over 14 amino acids. The CDR3 DNA is TGCGCCAGCACCGACAGGGAGAAGGGCGAGACCCAGTACTTC. Translation gives CASTDREKGETQYF.

The chain joins TRBV28 to TRBJ1-6; TRBD1 matches at 9 bases. CDR3 length: 16 residues. CDR1 is MDHEN, CDR2 SYDVKM, per germline. With 6 bases clipped from V and 6 bases from J, the junction kept 9 bases outside the gene matches. DNA of the CDR3: TGTGCCAGCAGACTGGACGGGACAGGGAGTAATTCACCCCTCCACTTT. Translating it yields CASRLDGTGSNSPLHF.

This clone was seen just once. The DNA of the CDR3 is TGTGCCACCAGCAGAAGACAGGGTGGTGGCTACACCTTC. Encoded protein: CATSRRQGGGYTF. The chain uses TRBV15 and TRBJ1-2, with TRBD1 identical over 7 bases. Unmatched junction bases numbered 4, after V lost 2 bases and J lost 7 bases. Germline values: CDR1 LNHNV, CDR2 YYDKDF (reference sequence). CDR3 length: 13 amino acids. The complete variable domain, with remaining parts taken from reference TRBV15 and TRBJ1-2, reads DAMVIQNPRYQVTQFGKPVTLSCSQTLNHNVMYWYQQKSSQAPKLLFHYYDKDFNNEADTPDNFQSRRPNTSFCFLDIRSPGLGDTAMYLCATSRRQGGGYTFGSGTRLTVV.

V is TRBV18 and J is TRBJ2-2, with D perhaps matching TRBD1 (5 bases). This CDR3 has 15 residues. V was clipped by 4 bases and J by 4 bases, with 13 bases between them. Per the germline V gene, CDR1 is KGHSH and CDR2 is LQKENI. CDR3 DNA: TGTGCCAGCTCACTTCAAGGGGAAGGCACCGGGGAGCTGTTTTTT. Its protein is CASSLQGEGTGELFF.

In DNA form, the CDR3 reads TGTGCCACCAGTGATTTGGATCCCCCGCGGGAGAGAGGCTACACCTTC. It is translated as CATSDLDPPRERGYTF. The chain has TRBV24-1 and TRBJ1-2; D ambiguous. The CDR3 sequence is 16 residues long. CDR1 and CDR2 from the germline V gene are KGHDR and SFDVKD. Trimming shortened V by 0 bases and J by 8 bases, and 18 bases separated the two germline ends.

The rearrangement uses TRBV27 and TRBJ2-7; tentatively, D is TRBD2 (5 bases). Trimming left V 3 bases short and J 0 bases short, with 9 bases between. The CDR3 is 14 residues long. Per the germline V gene, CDR1 is MNHEY and CDR2 is SMNVEV (reference sequence). CDR3 in amino acids: CASSFNRDSYEQYF. In DNA form, the CDR3 reads TGTGCCAGCAGTTTTAACCGGGACTCCTACGAGCAGTACTTC.

The chain recombines TRBV28 with TRBJ2-2; TRBD1 matches at 9 bases. The CDR3 extends over 15 amino acids. J was trimmed by 7 bases and V by 3 bases; bases with no gene match: 6. Germline-derived CDR1 and CDR2 are MDHEN and SYDVKM. CDR3: CASSFRDRDHGELFF. The CDR3 DNA reads as TGTGCCAGCAGTTTTCGGGACAGGGATCACGGGGAGCTGTTTTTT.

This sequence joins TRBV24-1 and TRBJ1-2; 8 positions agree with TRBD1. Trimming at V came to 4 bases and at J to 8 bases, leaving 8 bases not matched to a gene. CDR3 size: 14 residues. Germline V lookup: CDR1 KGHDR, CDR2 SFDVKD. The CDR3 reads CATSDQTGGVGYTF. The CDR3 region has the DNA TGTGCCACCAGTGACCAAACAGGGGGAGTAGGCTACACCTTC.

In the case of this clone: The sample carries other DNA sequences with the same CDR3. The V call is TRBV9, the J call TRBJ1-1, with D hard to call. This CDR3 contains 12 residues. Germline lookup yields CDR1 SGDLS and CDR2 YYNGEE. Trimming took 3 bases from V and 1 from J, leaving 4 bases between them. The CDR3 sequence is CASSGRNTEAFF. The DNA of the CDR3 is TGTGCCAGCAGCGGACGGAACACTGAAGCTTTCTTT.

The rearrangement links TRBV9 to TRBJ1-2, with D unresolved. Germline lookup yields CDR1 SGDLS and CDR2 YYNGEE. The CDR3 has 16 amino acids. Trimming removed 0 bases from V and 4 bases from J, with 16 bases in between. DNA for the CDR3: TGTGCCAGCAGCGTAGGTTTAACAGCCTTTATCTATGGCTACACCTTC. This translates into CASSVGLTAFIYGYTF.

The chain carries TRBV28 and TRBJ2-7; D ambiguous. The CDR3 runs 15 residues. Germline CDR1 reads MDHEN; CDR2 reads SYDVKM. Trimming took off 5 bases at V and 2 bases at J, with 16 bases between the two ends. CDR3 nucleotide sequence: TGTGCCAGCAGTATCGCCGCCATCATCCCCTACGAGCAGTACTTC. It is translated as CASSIAAIIPYEQYF.

This rearrangement joins TRBV5-4 to TRBJ1-1; a possible D gene is TRBD1 (5 bases). Per germline, CDR1 SGHNT and CDR2 YYREEE (reference sequence). This CDR3 contains 13 residues. Trimming removed 7 bases from V and 0 bases from J, with 10 bases in between. The CDR3 DNA reads TGTGCCAGCTTTGGGGCACTGAACACTGAAGCTTTCTTT. As protein: CASFGALNTEAFF.

V and J are TRBV30 and TRBJ2-5, with D perhaps assigned TRBD1 or TRBD2 (6 bases each). Germline CDR1 and CDR2: GTSNPN and SVGIG (reference sequence). V gave up 5 bases and J gave up 5 bases, with 21 bases separating them. CDR3 length: 15 residues. DNA for the CDR3: TGTGCCTGGTCCCAACAGGAACGGGGGCTGGAGACCCAGTACTTC. Its protein is CAWSQQERGLETQYF.

The genes are TRBV7-3 and TRBJ1-3; D possibly corresponds to TRBD1 (6 bases). CDR1 and CDR2 (germline): SGHTA, FQGTGA. The germline V and J ends were trimmed by 5 bases and 0 bases, with 14 bases remaining between them. This CDR3 has 16 residues. The CDR3 loop reads CASSPGTLSSGNTIYF. DNA for the CDR3: TGTGCCAGCAGCCCCGGGACACTGAGCTCTGGAAACACCATATATTTT.

This clone was observed once. The rearrangement links TRBV30 to TRBJ2-1; D uncertain. Per germline, CDR1 GTSNPN and CDR2 SVGIG (reference sequence). Trimming pared 2 bases from V and 6 bases from J, leaving 5 bases between. The CDR3 spans 11 residues. CDR3 protein: CAWSHSNEQFF. The CDR3 DNA reads TGTGCCTGGAGTCATAGCAATGAGCAGTTCTTC. The full variable domain, in which reference TRBV30 and TRBJ2-1 provide the parts outside the CDR3, is SQTIHQWPATLVQPVGSPLSLECTVEGTSNPNLYWYRQAAGRGLQLLFYSVGIGQISSEVPQNLSASRPQDRQFILSSKKLLLSDSGFYLCAWSHSNEQFFGPGTRLTVL.

The rearrangement links TRBV5-1 to TRBJ1-5; 11 nucleotides align to TRBD1. V lost 3 bases, J lost 1 base, and 9 bases stayed unmatched. The CDR3 totals 18 residues. The germline CDR1 and CDR2 sequences are SGHRS and YFSETQ. The CDR3 is CASSWGTGGELSNQPQHF. The DNA of the CDR3 is TGCGCCAGCAGCTGGGGGACAGGGGGAGAGTTGAGCAATCAGCCCCAGCATTTT. Complete variable domain (other parts from reference TRBV5-1 and TRBJ1-5): KAGVTQTPRYLIKTRGQQVTLSCSPISGHRSVSWYQQTPGQGLQFLFEYFSETQRNKGNFPGRFSGRQFSNSRSEMNVSTLELGDSALYLCASSWGTGGELSNQPQHFGDGTRLSIL.

V and J are TRBV6-5 and TRBJ1-5; D perhaps matches TRBD1 (6 bases). The germline V gene encodes CDR1 MNHEY and CDR2 SVGAGI. The length of the CDR3 is 14 residues. V lost 9 bases and J lost 3, with 15 bases in between. CDR3 in DNA: TGTGCCAGTCTTTTAGGGGGTTACAATCAGCCCCAGCATTTT. Translated, it gives CASLLGGYNQPQHF.